Listed below are T cell receptor beta chains from one sample, sequenced in a study of PD-L1 blockade in urothelial cancer. The protocol was immunoSEQ multiplex PCR, while the TCRdb copy is restricted to in-frame clones and leaves out a portion. The data hold tens of thousands of clones, with roughly 85% observed a single time. Sequenced here: PBMCs, sampled around atezolizumab (anti-PD-L1) treatment. The receptors here all came from an older woman with urothelial cancer. Each CDR3 is given with its conserved first and last residue.

j_call	v_call	cdr3_aa
TRBJ2-7	TRBV5-8	CASSLGRGEQYF
TRBJ2-7	TRBV5-6	CASSFLLQGAYEQYF
TRBJ1-6	TRBV29-1	CSVGANYNSPLHF
TRBJ2-3	TRBV7-7	CASSYSGATDTQYF
TRBJ2-3	TRBV25-1	CASTGLAFTDTQYF
TRBJ2-2	TRBV28	CASSLIGGTGELFF
TRBJ2-1	TRBV4-1	CASSPAETSVEQFF
TRBJ2-7	TRBV7-9	CASSFPTSGDYYEQYF
TRBJ2-1	TRBV11-3	CASSLGGRTAYNEQFF
TRBJ2-7	TRBV7-2	CASSLGLAGSGRAYEQYF
TRBJ2-7	TRBV7-2	CASSLGMGQGKVEQYF
TRBJ2-7	TRBV7-2	CASSFRDSWTYEQYF
TRBJ2-7	TRBV6-6	CASSYSTETGTYEQYF
TRBJ1-6	TRBV18	CASSTRGQPSNSPLHF
TRBJ2-3	TRBV5-4	CASSTPGGQGPDTQYF
TRBJ2-7	TRBV15	CATSQRPDRAGYEQYF
TRBJ2-7	TRBV28	CASKRGQGDYEQYF
TRBJ2-5	TRBV21-1	CASSHPRRGPETQYF
TRBJ2-7	TRBV7-2	CASSLAPRGLAGRPSSYEQYF
TRBJ1-2	TRBV6-6	CASSYRLLNYGYTF
TRBJ2-5	TRBV5-1	CASSRTGIETQYF
TRBJ2-7	TRBV29-1	CSVVGAPYEQYF
TRBJ1-2	TRBV6-1	CASSEVGGRYTF
TRBJ1-5	TRBV18	CASSPGQQGPQHF